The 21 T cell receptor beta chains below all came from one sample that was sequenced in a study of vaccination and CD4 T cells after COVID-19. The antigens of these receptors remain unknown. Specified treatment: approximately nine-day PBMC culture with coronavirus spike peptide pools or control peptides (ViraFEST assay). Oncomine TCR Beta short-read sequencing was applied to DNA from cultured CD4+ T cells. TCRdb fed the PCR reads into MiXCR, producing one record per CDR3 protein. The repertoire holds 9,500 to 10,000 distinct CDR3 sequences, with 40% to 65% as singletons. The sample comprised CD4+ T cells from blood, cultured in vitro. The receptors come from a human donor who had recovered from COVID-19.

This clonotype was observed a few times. CDR3 in amino acids: CASSEAQGVGTGELFF. CDR3 nucleotide sequence: TGCGCCAGCAGTGAGGCCCAGGGAGTGGGGACCGGGGAGCTGTTTTTT. This chain joins TRBV10-1 and TRBJ2-2; possibly TRBD1 or TRBD2 for D (5 bases each). The V and J ends lost 2 bases and 5 bases respectively, with 15 bases between them. Per germline, CDR1 WNHNN and CDR2 SYGVQD (reference sequence). There are 16 residues in the CDR3.

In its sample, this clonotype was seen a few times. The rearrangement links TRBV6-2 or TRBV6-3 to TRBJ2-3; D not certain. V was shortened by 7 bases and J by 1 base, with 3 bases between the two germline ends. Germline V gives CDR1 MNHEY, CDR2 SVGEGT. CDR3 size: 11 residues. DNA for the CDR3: TGTGCCAGCACTGGCACAGATACGCAGTATTTT. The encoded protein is CASTGTDTQYF.

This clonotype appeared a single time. CDR3 protein: CASSRRTGSGNTIYF. The CDR3 nucleotides are TGTGCCAGCAGCCGCAGGACAGGGTCTGGAAACACCATATATTTT. The rearrangement links TRBV7-9 to TRBJ1-3, with 8 bases aligning to TRBD1. The CDR3 runs to 15 residues. Germline V gene sequence: CDR1 SEHNR, CDR2 FQNEAQ (reference sequence). Losses at the gene ends were 5 bases for V and 1 base for J; bases not matched to a gene: 4.

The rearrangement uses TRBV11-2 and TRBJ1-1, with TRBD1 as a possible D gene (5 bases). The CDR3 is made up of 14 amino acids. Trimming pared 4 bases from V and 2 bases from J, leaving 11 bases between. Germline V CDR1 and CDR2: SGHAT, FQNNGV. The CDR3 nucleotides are TGTGCCAGCAGCTACCGTGGGGGAAACACTGAAGCTTTCTTT. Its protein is CASSYRGGNTEAFF.

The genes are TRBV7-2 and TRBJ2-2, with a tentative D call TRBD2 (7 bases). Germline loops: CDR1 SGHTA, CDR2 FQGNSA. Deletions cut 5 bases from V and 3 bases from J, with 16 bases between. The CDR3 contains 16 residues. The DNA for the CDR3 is TGTGCCAGCAGCGCCCGTGGGGGGGCGTACACCGGGGAGCTGTTTTTT. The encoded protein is CASSARGGAYTGELFF. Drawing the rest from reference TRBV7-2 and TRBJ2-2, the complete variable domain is GAGVSQSPSNKVTEKGKDVELRCDPISGHTALYWYRQSLGQGLEFLIYFQGNSAPDKSGLPSDRFSAERTGGSVSTLTIQRTQQEDSAVYLCASSARGGAYTGELFFGEGSRLTVL.

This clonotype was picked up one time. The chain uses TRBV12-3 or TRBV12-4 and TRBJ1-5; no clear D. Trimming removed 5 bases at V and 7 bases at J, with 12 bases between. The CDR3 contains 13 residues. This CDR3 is CASSGRVTQPQHF. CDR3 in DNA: TGTGCCAGCAGTGGTAGGGTAACCCAGCCCCAGCATTTT.

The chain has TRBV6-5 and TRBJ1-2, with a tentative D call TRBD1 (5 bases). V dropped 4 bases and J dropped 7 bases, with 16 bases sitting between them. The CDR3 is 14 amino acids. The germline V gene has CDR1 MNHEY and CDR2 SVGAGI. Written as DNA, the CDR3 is TGTGCCAGCAGTTCCCACGGGGCGGGGTTTGGCTACACCTTC. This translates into CASSSHGAGFGYTF.

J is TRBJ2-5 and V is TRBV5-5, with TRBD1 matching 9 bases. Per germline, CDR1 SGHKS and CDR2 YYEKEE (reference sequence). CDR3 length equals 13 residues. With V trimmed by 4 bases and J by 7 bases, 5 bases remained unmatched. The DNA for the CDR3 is TGTGCCAGCAGCCCCTCGGACAGGGGGACCCAGTACTTC. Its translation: CASSPSDRGTQYF.

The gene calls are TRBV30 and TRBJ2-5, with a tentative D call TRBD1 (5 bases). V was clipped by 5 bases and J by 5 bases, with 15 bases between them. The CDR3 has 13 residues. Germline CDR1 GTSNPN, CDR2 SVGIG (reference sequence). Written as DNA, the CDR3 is TGTGCCTGGGTTACCTGGGGCCGGGAGACCCAGTACTTC. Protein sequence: CAWVTWGRETQYF.

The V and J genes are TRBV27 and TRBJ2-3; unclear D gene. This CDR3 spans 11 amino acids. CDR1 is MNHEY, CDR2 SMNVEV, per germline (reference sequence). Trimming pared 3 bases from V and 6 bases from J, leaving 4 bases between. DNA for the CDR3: TGTGCCAGCAGTTTTCGCGATACGCAGTATTTT. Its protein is CASSFRDTQYF.

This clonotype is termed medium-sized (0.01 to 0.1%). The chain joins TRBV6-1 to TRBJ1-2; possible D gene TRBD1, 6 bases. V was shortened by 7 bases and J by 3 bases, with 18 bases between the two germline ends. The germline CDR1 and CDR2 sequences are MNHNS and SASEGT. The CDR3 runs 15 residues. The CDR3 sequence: CASMNREGSYYGYTF. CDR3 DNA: TGTGCCAGCATGAACAGGGAAGGAAGCTACTATGGCTACACCTTC.

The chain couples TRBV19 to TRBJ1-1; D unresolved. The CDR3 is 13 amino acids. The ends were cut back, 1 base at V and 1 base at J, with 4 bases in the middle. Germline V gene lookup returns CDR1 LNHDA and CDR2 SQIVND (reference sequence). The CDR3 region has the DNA TGTGCCAGTAGTATAGGTCGGAACACTGAAGCTTTCTTT. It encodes CASSIGRNTEAFF.

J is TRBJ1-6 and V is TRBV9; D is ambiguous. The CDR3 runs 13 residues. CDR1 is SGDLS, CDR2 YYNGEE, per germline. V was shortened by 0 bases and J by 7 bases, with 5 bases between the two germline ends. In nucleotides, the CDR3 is TGTGCCAGCAGCGTAGGGGAGAATTCACCCCTCCACTTT. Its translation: CASSVGENSPLHF.

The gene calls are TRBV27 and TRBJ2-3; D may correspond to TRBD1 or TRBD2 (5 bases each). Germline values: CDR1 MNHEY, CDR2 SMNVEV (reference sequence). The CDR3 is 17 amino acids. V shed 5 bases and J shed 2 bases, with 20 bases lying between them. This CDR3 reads CASSRDPGRRNTDTQYF. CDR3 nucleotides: TGTGCCAGCAGTCGGGACCCGGGACGACGAAACACAGATACGCAGTATTTT.

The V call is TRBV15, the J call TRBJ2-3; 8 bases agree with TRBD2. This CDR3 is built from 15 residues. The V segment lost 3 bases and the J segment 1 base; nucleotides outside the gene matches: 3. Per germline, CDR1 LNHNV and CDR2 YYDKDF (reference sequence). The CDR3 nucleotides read TGTGCCACCAGCAGGGGTAGCGGGGGCACAGATACGCAGTATTTT. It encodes CATSRGSGGTDTQYF. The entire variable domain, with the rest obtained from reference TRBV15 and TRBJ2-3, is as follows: DAMVIQNPRYQVTQFGKPVTLSCSQTLNHNVMYWYQQKSSQAPKLLFHYYDKDFNNEADTPDNFQSRRPNTSFCFLDIRSPGLGDTAMYLCATSRGSGGTDTQYFGPGTRLTVL.

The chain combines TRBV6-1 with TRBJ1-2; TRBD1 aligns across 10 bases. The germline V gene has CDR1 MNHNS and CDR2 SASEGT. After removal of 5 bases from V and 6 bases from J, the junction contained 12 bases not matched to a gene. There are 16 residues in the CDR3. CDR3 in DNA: TGTGCCAGCAGTAAACGACAGGGGGCAGGAATTGATGGCTACACCTTC. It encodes CASSKRQGAGIDGYTF.

The CDR3 DNA sequence: TGCAGCGCTTATTTAGGGGTGGCCGGGGAGCTGTTTTTT. Translating it yields CSAYLGVAGELFF. The chain combines TRBV20-1 with TRBJ2-2, with a tentative D call TRBD1 (5 bases). Germline V CDR1 and CDR2: DFQATT, SNEGSKA (reference sequence). This CDR3 contains 13 residues.

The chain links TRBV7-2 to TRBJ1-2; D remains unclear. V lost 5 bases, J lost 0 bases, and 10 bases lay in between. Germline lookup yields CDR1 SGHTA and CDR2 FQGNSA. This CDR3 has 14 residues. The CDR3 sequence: CASSRQSSNYGYTF. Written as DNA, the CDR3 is TGTGCCAGCAGCCGACAATCCTCTAACTATGGCTACACCTTC. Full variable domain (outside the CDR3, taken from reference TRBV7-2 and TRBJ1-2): GAGVSQSPSNKVTEKGKDVELRCDPISGHTALYWYRQSLGQGLEFLIYFQGNSAPDKSGLPSDRFSAERTGGSVSTLTIQRTQQEDSAVYLCASSRQSSNYGYTFGSGTRLTVV.

In DNA form, the CDR3 reads TGTGCCAGCAGTGACGGGGGCGGGGGGCACGCAGGAAACACCATATATTTT. Translated: CASSDGGGGHAGNTIYF. This chain links TRBV25-1 with TRBJ1-3; maybe TRBD1 (6 bases). V gave up 3 bases and J gave up 4 bases, with 19 bases separating them. The CDR3 covers 17 residues. Germline CDR1 reads MGHDK; CDR2 reads SYGVNS.

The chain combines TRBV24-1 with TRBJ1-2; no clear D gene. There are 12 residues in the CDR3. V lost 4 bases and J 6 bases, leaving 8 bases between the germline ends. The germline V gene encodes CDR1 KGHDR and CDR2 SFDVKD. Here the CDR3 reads CATSDQDNGYTF. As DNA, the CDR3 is TGTGCCACCAGTGACCAAGATAATGGCTACACCTTC.

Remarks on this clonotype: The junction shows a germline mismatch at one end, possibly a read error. The CDR3 protein is CASSRDVLYFF. CDR3 nucleotide sequence: TGTGCCAGCAGCCGGGACGTCTTGTACTTCTTC. The chain is built from TRBV2 and TRBJ1-2, with D maybe TRBD1 (5 bases). The CDR3 loop spans 11 amino acids. Germline V lookup: CDR1 SNHLY, CDR2 FYNNEI.